This record concerns one TCR beta chain sequence. These data belong to a study of T cell changes during pregnancy in multiple sclerosis. Using immunoSEQ multiplex PCR, the repertoire was profiled, and TCRdb retains in-frame clones only, with some absent. The sample has approximately 85,000 clones, approximately 90% seen once. V lost 6 bases, J lost 6 bases, and 5 bases stayed unmatched. CDR1 and CDR2 from the germline V gene are SGHAT and FQDESV (reference sequence). This CDR3 comprises 14 residues. This receptor was identified in a female donor with multiple sclerosis, enrolled in a pregnancy study. The input for sequencing was peripheral blood, taken in the first trimester of pregnancy. This chain uses TRBV11-1 with TRBJ1-6; TRBD1 aligns across 7 bases. CDR3 region: CASSGTDPNSPLHF. Written as DNA, the CDR3 is TGTGCCAGCAGTGGGACAGACCCTAATTCACCCCTCCACTTT.